The 14 T cell receptor beta chains below all came from one sample that was sequenced in a study of blood T cell repertoires in COVID-19. Repertoires were generated with immunoSEQ multiplex PCR, while TCRdb's copy carries only in-frame clones and drops some. Of more than 150,000 clones listed, roughly 87% are singletons. Sequencing used PBMCs or T cells enriched from blood (not recorded which). These receptors came from a woman between 25 and 40 years old who had recovered from COVID-19.

The rearrangement uses TRBV9 and TRBJ2-3; D might be TRBD1 (6 bases). The germline CDR1 and CDR2 sequences are SGDLS and YYNGEE. The CDR3 is 16 amino acids. V lost 3 bases and J 3 bases, leaving 17 bases between the germline ends. The CDR3 loop reads CASSGLGARVTDTQYF. The CDR3 DNA sequence: TGTGCCAGCAGCGGCCTGGGGGCCCGGGTGACAGATACGCAGTATTTT.

This clone was picked up a small number of times. The rearrangement uses TRBV7-9 and TRBJ1-2; TRBD1 agrees at 7 bases. The CDR3 covers 14 residues. Germline-derived CDR1 and CDR2 are SEHNR and FQNEAQ (reference sequence). The V and J ends lost 5 bases and 8 bases, in that order; junction bases with no gene match: 11. The CDR3 nucleotides read TGTGCCAGCAGCCCCCGGGACAGTCGGAGCGGCTACACCTTC. Translated, it gives CASSPRDSRSGYTF.

This clone came up a few times. This chain links TRBV30 with TRBJ1-2, with no clear D. V lost 4 bases, J lost 1 base, and 10 bases lay in between. The CDR3 runs 13 residues. CDR1 is GTSNPN and CDR2 is SVGIG in the germline V gene (reference sequence). The CDR3 reads CAWNPEFNYGYTF. CDR3 coding DNA: TGTGCCTGGAACCCAGAATTTAACTATGGCTACACCTTC.

This rearrangement joins TRBV4-1 to TRBJ1-5; D is uncertain. Trimming took 2 bases from V and 7 from J, leaving 12 bases between them. Germline CDR1 and CDR2: MGHRA and YSYEKL. The CDR3 loop spans 14 amino acids. CDR3 nucleotides: TGCGCCAGCAGCCAACCCCCGGGTGGCCAGCCCCAGCATTTT. It specifies CASSQPPGGQPQHF.

The chain has TRBV4-3 and TRBJ2-7; a possible D gene is TRBD1 (5 bases). The CDR3 has 17 amino acids. Trimming took 1 base from V and 0 from J, leaving 16 bases between them. Germline-derived CDR1 and CDR2 are LGHNA and YSLEER. CDR3 amino acids: CASSQGYSTGDSYEQYF. CDR3 nucleotide sequence: TGCGCCAGCAGCCAAGGATACAGTACAGGCGACTCCTACGAGCAGTACTTC.

CDR3 in DNA: TGCAGCGTTGACGTCAAGGGGGCACGCGAGCAGTACTTC. Translation gives CSVDVKGAREQYF. The chain joins TRBV29-1 to TRBJ2-7; 7 nucleotides line up with TRBD1. V was clipped by 3 bases and J by 6 bases; unmatched bases: 8. CDR3 length equals 13 residues. Germline V gives CDR1 SQVTM, CDR2 ANQGSEA.

V is TRBV7-2 and J is TRBJ2-3; possibly TRBD2 for D (5 bases). V gave up 4 bases and J gave up 8 bases, with 22 bases separating them. Germline CDR1 SGHTA, CDR2 FQGNSA. The CDR3 length is 16 residues. CDR3 amino acids: CASSSEAGVSLGTQYF. In DNA form, the CDR3 reads TGTGCCAGCAGCTCCGAAGCCGGGGTCTCCTTGGGTACGCAGTATTTT.

The chain carries TRBV24-1 and TRBJ1-2; TRBD1 agrees at 7 bases. Germline V gene lookup returns CDR1 KGHDR and CDR2 SFDVKD. With V trimmed by 2 bases and J by 3 bases, 2 bases remained unmatched. This CDR3 is built from 14 residues. DNA of the CDR3: TGTGCCACCAGTGATTCTACAGGGGACTATGGCTACACCTTC. Its translation is CATSDSTGDYGYTF.

This rearrangement joins TRBV18 to TRBJ2-3; 14 bases agree with TRBD2. The CDR3 is 16 amino acids. Germline V gene data show CDR1 as KGHSH and CDR2 as LQKENI. V dropped 3 bases and J dropped 1; count of bases not matched to a gene: 0. The CDR3 DNA follows: TGTGCCAGCTCACCGGGACTAGCGGGAGGCACAGATACGCAGTATTTT. It specifies CASSPGLAGGTDTQYF.

This clone was counted a few times. The chain employs TRBV5-1 and TRBJ1-3; D not certain. Trimming took 3 bases from V and 0 from J, leaving 4 bases between them. The germline V gene has CDR1 SGHRS and CDR2 YFSETQ. CDR3 length: 13 residues. The CDR3 spells CASSSSSGNTIYF. DNA of the CDR3: TGCGCCAGCAGCTCTTCCTCTGGAAACACCATATATTTT.

A note on this clone: The germline gene is not matched at one end of the junction; a read error may be the cause. V usage is TRBV7-7 and J usage is TRBJ1-3, with TRBD1 matching over 11 bases. The CDR3 has 17 amino acids. Germline V gene sequence: CDR1 SSHAT, CDR2 FNYEAQ (reference sequence). In nucleotides, the CDR3 is TGTGCTAGCAGCTTAGCCCCGGACAGGGGGCGCGGAAACACCATATATTTT. Translating gives CASSLAPDRGRGNTIYF.

The chain employs TRBV5-6 and TRBJ2-7; D may be TRBD1 (5 bases). The CDR3 loop spans 15 amino acids. Germline V lookup: CDR1 SGHDT, CDR2 YYEEEE. V was trimmed by 0 bases and J by 1 base, leaving 11 bases between them. As DNA, the CDR3 is TGTGCCAGCAGCTTGGAGTGGACACTGTCCTACGAGCAGTACTTC. Protein product: CASSLEWTLSYEQYF. The full variable domain, in which reference TRBV5-6 and TRBJ2-7 provide the parts outside the CDR3, is DAGVTQSPTHLIKTRGQQVTLRCSPKSGHDTVSWYQQALGQGPQFIFQYYEEEERQRGNFPDRFSGHQFPNYSSELNVNALLLGDSALYLCASSLEWTLSYEQYFGPGTRLTVT.

This chain uses TRBV6-5 with TRBJ1-1; 8 bases match TRBD1. Germline CDR1 reads MNHEY; CDR2 reads SVGAGI. The CDR3 is 14 residues long. V was clipped by 6 bases and J by 0 bases; unmatched bases: 3. In DNA, the CDR3 is TGTGCCAGCAGGCAGGGGGCGATGAACACTGAAGCTTTCTTT. Protein product: CASRQGAMNTEAFF.

The chain recombines TRBV9 with TRBJ1-1; the D is unclear. Deletions cut 4 bases from V and 4 bases from J, with 20 bases between. Germline V CDR1 and CDR2: SGDLS, YYNGEE. This CDR3 has 16 amino acids. The CDR3 sequence: CASSPVWDTRVTEAFF. In nucleotides, the CDR3 is TGTGCCAGCAGCCCTGTATGGGATACTAGGGTCACTGAAGCTTTCTTT.